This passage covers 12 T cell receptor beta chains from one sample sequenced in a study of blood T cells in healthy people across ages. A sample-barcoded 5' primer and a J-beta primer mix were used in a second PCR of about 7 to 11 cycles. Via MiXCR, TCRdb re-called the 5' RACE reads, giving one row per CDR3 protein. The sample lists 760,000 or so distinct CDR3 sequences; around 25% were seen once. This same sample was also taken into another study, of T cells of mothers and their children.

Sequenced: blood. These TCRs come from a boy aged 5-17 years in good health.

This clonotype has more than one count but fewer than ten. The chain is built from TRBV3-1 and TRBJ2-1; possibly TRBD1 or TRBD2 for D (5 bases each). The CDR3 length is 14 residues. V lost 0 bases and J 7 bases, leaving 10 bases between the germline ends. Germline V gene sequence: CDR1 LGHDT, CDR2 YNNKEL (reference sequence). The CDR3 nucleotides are TGTGCCAGCAGCCAAGATAAGAGGGGTAATGAGCAGTTCTTC. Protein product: CASSQDKRGNEQFF.

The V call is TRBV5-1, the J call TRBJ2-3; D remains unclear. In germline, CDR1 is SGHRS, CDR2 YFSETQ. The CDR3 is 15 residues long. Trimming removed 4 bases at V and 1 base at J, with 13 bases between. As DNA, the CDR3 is TGCGCCAGCAGCACCGGAGTACGAGGCACAGATACGCAGTATTTT. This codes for CASSTGVRGTDTQYF.

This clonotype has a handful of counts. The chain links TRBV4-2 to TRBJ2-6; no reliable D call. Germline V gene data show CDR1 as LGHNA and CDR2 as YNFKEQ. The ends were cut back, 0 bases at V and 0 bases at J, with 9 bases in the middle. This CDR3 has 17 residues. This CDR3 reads CASSQEVRLSGANVLTF. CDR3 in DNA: TGTGCCAGCAGCCAAGAAGTGCGACTCTCTGGGGCCAACGTCCTGACTTTC.

CDR3 DNA sequence: TGTGCCAGCAGTGCTGGGCTGGGTGGCTACACCTTC. Translating gives CASSAGLGGYTF. J is TRBJ1-2 and V is TRBV2; D remains unclear. The germline V and J ends were trimmed by 4 bases and 7 bases, with 10 bases remaining between them. There are 12 residues in the CDR3. The germline V gene encodes CDR1 SNHLY and CDR2 FYNNEI.

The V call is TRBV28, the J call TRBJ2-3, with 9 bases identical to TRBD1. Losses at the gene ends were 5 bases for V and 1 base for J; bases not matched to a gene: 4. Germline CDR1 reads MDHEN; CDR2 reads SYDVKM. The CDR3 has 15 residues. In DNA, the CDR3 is TGTGCCAGCAGTACCCGGACAGGGGGCACAGATACGCAGTATTTT. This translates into CASSTRTGGTDTQYF.

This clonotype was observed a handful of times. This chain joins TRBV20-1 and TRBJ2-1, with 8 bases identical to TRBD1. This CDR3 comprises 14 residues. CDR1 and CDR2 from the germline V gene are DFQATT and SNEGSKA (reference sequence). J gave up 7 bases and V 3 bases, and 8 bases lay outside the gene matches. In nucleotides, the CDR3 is TGCAGTGCTAGGGACAGGGATTTCGGAAATGAGCAGTTCTTC. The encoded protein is CSARDRDFGNEQFF.

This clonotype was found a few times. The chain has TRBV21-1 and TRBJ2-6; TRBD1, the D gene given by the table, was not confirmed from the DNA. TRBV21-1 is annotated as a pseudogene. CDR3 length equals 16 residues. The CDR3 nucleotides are TGTGCCAGCAGCCCGGAACCCTGGCGAGGGGCCAACGTCCTGACTTTC. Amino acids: CASSPEPWRGANVLTF.

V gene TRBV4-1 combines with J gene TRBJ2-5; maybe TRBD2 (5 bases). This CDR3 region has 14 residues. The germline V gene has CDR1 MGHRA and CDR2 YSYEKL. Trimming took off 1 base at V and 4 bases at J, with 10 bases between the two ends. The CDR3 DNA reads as TGCGCCAGCAGCCAAGTTGTCCTAGCAGAGACCCAGTACTTC. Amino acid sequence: CASSQVVLAETQYF.

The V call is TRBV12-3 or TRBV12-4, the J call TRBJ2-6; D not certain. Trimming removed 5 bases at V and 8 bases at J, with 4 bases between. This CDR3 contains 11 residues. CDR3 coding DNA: TGTGCCAGCAGTCCTTCCAACGTCCTGACTTTC. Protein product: CASSPSNVLTF.

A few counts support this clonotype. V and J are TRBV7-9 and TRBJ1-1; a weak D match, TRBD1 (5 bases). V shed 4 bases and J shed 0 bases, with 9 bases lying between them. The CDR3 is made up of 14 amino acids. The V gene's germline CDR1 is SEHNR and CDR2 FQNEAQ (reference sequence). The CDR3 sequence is CASSSTVMNTEAFF. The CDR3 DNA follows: TGTGCCAGCAGCTCGACAGTTATGAACACTGAAGCTTTCTTT.

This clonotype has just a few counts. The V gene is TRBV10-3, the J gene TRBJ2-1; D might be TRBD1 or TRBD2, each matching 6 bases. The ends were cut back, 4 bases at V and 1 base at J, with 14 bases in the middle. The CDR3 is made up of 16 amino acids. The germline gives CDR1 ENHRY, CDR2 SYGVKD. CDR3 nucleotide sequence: TGTGCCATCAGTGTGAGGGGGGACCTTTCCTACAATGAGCAGTTCTTC. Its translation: CAISVRGDLSYNEQFF.

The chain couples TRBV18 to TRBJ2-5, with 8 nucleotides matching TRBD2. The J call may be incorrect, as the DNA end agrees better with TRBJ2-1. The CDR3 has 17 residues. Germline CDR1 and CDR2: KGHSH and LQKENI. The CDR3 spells CASSPPTRLASYNEQFF. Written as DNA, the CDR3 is TGTGCCAGCTCCCCCCCTACTAGACTAGCGAGTTACAATGAGCAGTTCTTC.